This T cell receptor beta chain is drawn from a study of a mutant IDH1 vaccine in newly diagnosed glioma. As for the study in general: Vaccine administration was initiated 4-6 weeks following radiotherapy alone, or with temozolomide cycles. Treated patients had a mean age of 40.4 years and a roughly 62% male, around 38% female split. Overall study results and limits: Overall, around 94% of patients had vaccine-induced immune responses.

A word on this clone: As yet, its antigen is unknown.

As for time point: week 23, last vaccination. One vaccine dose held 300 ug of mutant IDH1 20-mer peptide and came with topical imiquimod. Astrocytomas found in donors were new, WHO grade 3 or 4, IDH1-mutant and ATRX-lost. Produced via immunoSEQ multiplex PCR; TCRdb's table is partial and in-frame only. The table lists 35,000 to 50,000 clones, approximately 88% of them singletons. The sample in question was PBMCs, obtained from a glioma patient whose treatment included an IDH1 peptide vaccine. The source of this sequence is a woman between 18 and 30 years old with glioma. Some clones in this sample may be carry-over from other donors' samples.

This chain's CDR3 is CASSLGLAGGGGGANVLTF. CDR3 coding DNA: TGTGCCAGCAGCTTAGGCCTAGCGGGAGGAGGCGGTGGGGCCAACGTCCTGACTTTC. This chain joins TRBV7-2 and TRBJ2-6; 11 bases align to TRBD2. V lost 1 base and J lost 3; bases outside the gene matches: 8. Germline lookup yields CDR1 SGHTA and CDR2 FQGNSA. The CDR3 contains 19 residues.